These 2 T cell receptor beta chains came from one sample sequenced in a study of T cell responses to AZD1222 COVID-19 vaccine (dated by TCRdb to the early 2020s). In the paper's terms, the time point label means: baseline before first vaccination. Library preparation used the immunoSEQ multiplex PCR assay. TCRdb took this table from immuneACCESS and kept in-frame rearrangements with V and J called. Such tables lack part of the clones; where checked against another copy, unresolved V genes explain under half of the gap, and the rest is unexplained. The sample profile shows around 99,000 clones; around nine tenths of them were found once. The leading ten clones occupy approximately 11% of the sample. The source material was peripheral blood, sampled on day 0 of AZD1222 vaccination. Receptor source: an adult in good health.

This clone was recorded only once. The chain has TRBV9 and TRBJ1-2; a weak D match, TRBD1 (5 bases). The ends were cut back, 4 bases at V and 0 bases at J, with 13 bases in the middle. The CDR3 length is 15 residues. Germline V gene sequence: CDR1 SGDLS, CDR2 YYNGEE. The CDR3 DNA follows: TGTGCCAGCAGCCAACCCCAGGGAGCTAACTATGGCTACACCTTC. This gives the protein CASSQPQGANYGYTF.

V gene TRBV10-1 combines with J gene TRBJ1-6; no definite D call. In germline, CDR1 is WNHNN, CDR2 SYGVQD (reference sequence). Trimming took off 2 bases at V and 9 bases at J, with 8 bases between the two ends. The CDR3 is 13 residues long. The CDR3 sequence is CASSEERGSPLHF. In nucleotides, the CDR3 is TGCGCCAGCAGTGAGGAACGTGGTTCACCCCTCCACTTT.